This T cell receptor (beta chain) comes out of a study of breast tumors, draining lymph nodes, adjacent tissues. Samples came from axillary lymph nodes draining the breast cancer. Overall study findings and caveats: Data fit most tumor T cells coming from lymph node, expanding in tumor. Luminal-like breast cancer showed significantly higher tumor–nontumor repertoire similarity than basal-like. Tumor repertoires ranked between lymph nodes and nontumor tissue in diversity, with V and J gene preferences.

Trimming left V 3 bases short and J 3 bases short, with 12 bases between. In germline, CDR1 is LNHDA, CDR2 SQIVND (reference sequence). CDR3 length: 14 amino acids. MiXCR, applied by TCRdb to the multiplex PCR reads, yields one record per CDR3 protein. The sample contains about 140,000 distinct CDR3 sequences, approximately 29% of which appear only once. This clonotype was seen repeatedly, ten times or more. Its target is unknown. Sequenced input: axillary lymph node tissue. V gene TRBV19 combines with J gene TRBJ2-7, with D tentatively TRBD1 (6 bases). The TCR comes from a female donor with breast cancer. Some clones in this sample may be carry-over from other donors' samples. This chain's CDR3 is CASSISYRDYEQYF. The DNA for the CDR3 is TGTGCCAGTAGTATCTCTTACAGGGACTACGAGCAGTACTTC.